One sample yielded the 22 T cell receptor beta chains listed below, sequenced in a study of beta chain features in type 1 diabetes. The entirety of the isolated RNA underwent reverse transcription, so expressed TCRB transcripts were sequenced. Sequenced by immunoSEQ multiplex PCR; TCRdb stores in-frame clones only, minus some. The profile shows around 450,000 clones, over 9.5% of them singletons. The sequencing input was naive CD4+ T cells from blood. The receptors derive from a woman aged 18 to 35 in good health.

This clone was counted at least ten times. The chain joins TRBV7-9 to TRBJ2-5; D is possibly TRBD1 or TRBD2 (5 bases each). Germline CDR1 reads SEHNR; CDR2 reads FQNEAQ (reference sequence). V was clipped by 5 bases and J by 5 bases, with 9 bases between them. The CDR3 is 12 amino acids. CDR3 amino acids: CASSRGPETQYF. The CDR3 DNA follows: TGTGCCAGCAGCCGGGGACCCGAGACCCAGTACTTC.

The chain combines TRBV25-1 with TRBJ1-2; D not resolved. Germline V gives CDR1 MGHDK, CDR2 SYGVNS. V was shortened by 0 bases and J by 8 bases, with 10 bases between the two germline ends. This CDR3 is built from 13 residues. The CDR3 sequence is CASSEYSGNGYTF. The CDR3 coding sequence is TGTGCCAGCAGTGAATATTCCGGGAACGGCTACACCTTC.

The genes are TRBV28 and TRBJ2-7; possible D gene TRBD1, 6 bases. The CDR3 runs 13 residues. In germline, CDR1 is MDHEN, CDR2 SYDVKM. Trimming removed 5 bases at V and 6 bases at J, with 14 bases between. CDR3: CASSLHDRLEQYV. The CDR3 DNA reads TGTGCCAGCAGTCTACACGACAGGCTCGAGCAGTACGTC.

This clone was seen only a few times. The V and J genes are TRBV28 and TRBJ2-7, with D possibly being TRBD1 or TRBD2 (6 bases each). This CDR3 contains 15 residues. V shed 5 bases and J shed 1 base, with 15 bases lying between them. Germline loops: CDR1 MDHEN, CDR2 SYDVKM. The CDR3 DNA follows: TGTGCCAGCAGTCTCGGCGGGACAACTTCCTACGAGCAGTACGTC. Protein sequence: CASSLGGTTSYEQYV.

The table lists this clone with a few counts. The genes are TRBV30 and TRBJ2-7; 9 bases align to TRBD2. This CDR3 has 15 residues. V lost 0 bases to trimming and J lost 2 bases; unmatched junction nucleotides: 5. CDR1 and CDR2 (germline): GTSNPN, SVGIG (reference sequence). CDR3 in DNA: TGTGCCTGGAGTGTGGGAGGCGGGAGGGCCTACGAGCAGTACTTC. Translated: CAWSVGGGRAYEQYF.

The chain is built from TRBV7-3 and TRBJ2-1; D is perhaps TRBD2 (6 bases). CDR3 length: 16 amino acids. CDR1 is SGHTA, CDR2 FQGTGA, per germline. The V gene lost 2 bases and the J gene lost 0 bases, with 11 bases spanning the gap. CDR3 nucleotide sequence: TGTGCCAGCAGCTTAGTTCCGCGGGGCTCCTACAATGAGCAGTTCTTC. Amino acids: CASSLVPRGSYNEQFF.

The rearrangement uses TRBV12-5 and TRBJ2-7; D not resolved. Germline V CDR1 and CDR2: LGHNT, FRNRAP. V lost 5 bases and J lost 0, with 14 bases in between. The CDR3 consists of 15 residues. The chain's CDR3 is CASGKRWPSSYEQYF. The CDR3 bases are TGTGCTAGTGGTAAACGGTGGCCAAGCTCCTACGAGCAGTACTTC.

The chain uses TRBV7-3 and TRBJ2-7; TRBD2 agrees at 8 bases. The CDR3 length is 14 residues. Losses at the gene ends were 5 bases for V and 5 bases for J; bases not matched to a gene: 8. Germline values: CDR1 SGHTA, CDR2 FQGTGA. CDR3 amino acids: CASSANSGIDEQYF. The CDR3 nucleotides read TGTGCCAGCAGCGCCAATAGCGGGATAGACGAGCAGTACTTC.

The rearrangement uses TRBV7-3 and TRBJ2-1, with 14 nucleotides matching TRBD2. The CDR3 is 18 residues long. Germline trimming cut 5 bases from V and 6 bases from J; bases unmatched to any gene: 12. Germline CDR1 and CDR2: SGHTA and FQGTGA. For the CDR3, the DNA is TGTGCCAGCAGCCAGGGACTAGCGGGAGCGCGGAGCCCCAATGAGCAGTTCTTC. It translates to CASSQGLAGARSPNEQFF.

V gene TRBV18 combines with J gene TRBJ2-3; D ambiguous. Between the trimmed V and J ends, which lost 2 bases and 3 bases, there was a span of 9 bases. The germline V gene encodes CDR1 KGHSH and CDR2 LQKENI. CDR3 size: 14 residues. The chain's CDR3 is CASSPTGRTDTQYF. CDR3 DNA sequence: TGTGCCAGCTCACCAACGGGCCGGACAGATACGCAGTATTTT.

This clone showed up just a few times. This sequence joins TRBV25-1 and TRBJ2-3; 7 bases fit TRBD2. This CDR3 has 15 residues. J gave up 0 bases and V 3 bases, and 3 bases lay outside the gene matches. Germline V gene data show CDR1 as MGHDK and CDR2 as SYGVNS. The CDR3 loop is CASSDLADSTDTQYF. The CDR3 DNA reads as TGTGCCAGCAGTGATCTAGCGGATAGCACAGATACGCAGTATTTT.

This clone was seen a handful of times. The V gene is TRBV7-9, the J gene TRBJ2-1; the match to TRBD2 covers 7 bases. The germline V gene encodes CDR1 SEHNR and CDR2 FQNEAQ (reference sequence). This CDR3 contains 14 residues. Losses at the gene ends were 5 bases for V and 6 bases for J; bases not matched to a gene: 7. The CDR3 DNA sequence: TGTGCCAGCAGCCGGGACTATCCTCGCAATGAGCAGTTCTTC. Protein product: CASSRDYPRNEQFF.

The chain joins TRBV5-1 to TRBJ1-4; 7 bases fit TRBD1. Germline lookup yields CDR1 SGHRS and CDR2 YFSETQ. This CDR3 is 15 amino acids long. After removal of 4 bases from V and 6 bases from J, the junction contained 9 bases not matched to a gene. The CDR3 bases are TGCGCCAGCAGCCTCGACAGGGTCGGCCATGAAAAACTGTTTTTT. Its translation: CASSLDRVGHEKLFF.

This clone has only a few counts. The chain links TRBV15 to TRBJ1-2; TRBD1 is a possible D gene (5 bases). Per the germline V gene, CDR1 is LNHNV and CDR2 is YYDKDF (reference sequence). The CDR3 totals 15 residues. The V gene lost 1 base and the J gene lost 4 bases, with 13 bases spanning the gap. The CDR3 reads CATSRGREATYGYTF. The CDR3 nucleotides read TGTGCCACCAGCAGAGGCAGGGAGGCCACCTATGGCTACACCTTC.

The J gene is TRBJ2-3, the V gene TRBV2; 13 nucleotides align to TRBD2. Trimming at V came to 6 bases and at J to 0 bases, leaving 6 bases not matched to a gene. The CDR3 totals 17 residues. Germline CDR1 and CDR2: SNHLY and FYNNEI. DNA for the CDR3: TGTGCCAGCAGAGCCGGGACTAGCGGGACTAGCACAGATACGCAGTATTTT. Amino acids: CASRAGTSGTSTDTQYF.

This clone was detected a few times. The chain carries TRBV7-2 and TRBJ2-1; 7 bases match TRBD2. CDR3 size: 15 residues. The ends lost 5 bases at V and 5 bases at J; junction bases unmatched: 9. CDR1 SGHTA and CDR2 FQGNSA come from the germline V gene. Here the CDR3 DNA reads TGTGCCAGCAGCCCATCCTCCGGGGGGAACAATGAGCAGTTCTTC. Translation: CASSPSSGGNNEQFF.

The CDR3 sequence is CASTPDRGNQPQHF. The CDR3 region has the DNA TGCGCCAGCACCCCGGACAGGGGTAATCAGCCCCAGCATTTT. The chain uses TRBV4-1 and TRBJ1-5; TRBD1 matches at 9 bases. J was trimmed by 4 bases and V by 7 bases; bases with no gene match: 5. The CDR3 sequence is 14 residues long. Germline V lookup: CDR1 MGHRA, CDR2 YSYEKL.

This clone was detected a few times. This chain joins TRBV7-2 and TRBJ2-3; no reliable D call. V shed 1 base and J shed 6 bases, with 11 bases lying between them. The CDR3 spans 14 residues. Germline loops: CDR1 SGHTA, CDR2 FQGNSA. CDR3 nucleotides: TGTGCCAGCAGCTTAGATGTGGCCTTCGATACGCAGTATTTT. It codes for CASSLDVAFDTQYF.

This clone has a handful of counts. The gene calls are TRBV7-2 and TRBJ1-2; D not certain. V was clipped by 1 base and J by 4 bases, with 7 bases between them. The germline gives CDR1 SGHTA, CDR2 FQGNSA. The CDR3 runs 13 residues. The CDR3 DNA sequence: TGTGCCAGCAGCTTAGGACGGAGCTATGGCTACACCTTC. Encoded protein: CASSLGRSYGYTF.

This clone was detected a few times. V is TRBV7-8 and J is TRBJ2-1, with D possibly being TRBD2 (6 bases). This CDR3 is 16 amino acids long. Trimming cost V 5 bases and J 10 bases, with 24 bases left between them. Germline CDR1 is SGHVS and CDR2 is FQNEAQ. The CDR3 nucleotides are TGTGCCAGCAGCCCAGATAATCCCCTGAGGCTAGCGGAGCAGTTCTTC. Translating gives CASSPDNPLRLAEQFF.

This clone was counted between two and nine times. V and J are TRBV5-1 and TRBJ2-1; D might be TRBD2 (5 bases). CDR3 length equals 11 residues. Germline CDR1 reads SGHRS; CDR2 reads YFSETQ. Deletions cut 7 bases from V and 6 bases from J, with 8 bases between. The CDR3 DNA reads TGCGCCAGCGGGAGCGGCAATGAGCAGTTCTTC. Translation gives CASGSGNEQFF. Based on the CDR3 plus reference TRBV5-1 and TRBJ2-1, the full variable domain is KAGVTQTPRYLIKTRGQQVTLSCSPISGHRSVSWYQQTPGQGLQFLFEYFSETQRNKGNFPGRFSGRQFSNSRSEMNVSTLELGDSALYLCASGSGNEQFFGPGTRLTVL.

In its sample, this clone was seen a few times. This chain uses TRBV19 with TRBJ2-1; D remains ambiguous. The V gene lost 3 bases and the J gene lost 0 bases, with 12 bases spanning the gap. This CDR3 is 16 amino acids long. The germline CDR1 and CDR2 sequences are LNHDA and SQIVND (reference sequence). CDR3 loop: CASSMKPPSSYNEQFF. The CDR3 coding sequence is TGTGCCAGTAGTATGAAACCCCCGAGCTCCTACAATGAGCAGTTCTTC. Using reference TRBV19 and TRBJ2-1 for the parts outside the CDR3, the full variable domain is DGGITQSPKYLFRKEGQNVTLSCEQNLNHDAMYWYRQDPGQGLRLIYYSQIVNDFQKGDIAEGYSVSREKKESFPLTVTSAQKNPTAFYLCASSMKPPSSYNEQFFGPGTRLTVL.